The 24 T cell receptor beta chains below were found in one sample sequenced in a study of radiation and T cells in renal cell carcinoma. Measured with immunoSEQ multiplex PCR; TCRdb has only the in-frame clones, and not every one. This sample has about 130,000 clones, with around nine tenths found just once. The time point here: baseline pretreatment blood. Treatment noted: 15 Gy SBRT to primary tumor, nephrectomy 4 weeks later. Sequenced material: blood, taken from a patient whose treatment included radiotherapy and nephrectomy. These receptors were taken from a woman aged 45 to 65 with renal cell carcinoma.

The J gene is TRBJ1-2, the V gene TRBV9, with TRBD1 identical over 7 bases. The CDR3 has 14 residues. The germline gives CDR1 SGDLS, CDR2 YYNGEE. With V trimmed by 2 bases and J by 7 bases, 8 bases remained unmatched. Written as DNA, the CDR3 is TGTGCCAGCAGCGTTGAGGGGGCGAGAGGTGGCTACACCTTC. Its protein product is CASSVEGARGGYTF.

The J gene is TRBJ1-1, the V gene TRBV5-1; maybe TRBD1 (6 bases). Germline-derived CDR1 and CDR2 are SGHRS and YFSETQ. V was pared by 8 bases and J by 1 base, with 12 bases between. This CDR3 spans 13 amino acids. In DNA form, the CDR3 reads TGCGCCAGTTCCAGGACAGAGAACACTGAAGCTTTCTTT. This codes for CASSRTENTEAFF.

The chain employs TRBV5-6 and TRBJ2-7; perhaps D is TRBD1 or TRBD2 (5 bases each). The germline V and J ends were trimmed by 2 bases and 5 bases, with 17 bases remaining between them. Germline CDR1 SGHDT, CDR2 YYEEEE. The CDR3 consists of 15 residues. The CDR3: CASSFRPGPTNEQYF. In DNA, the CDR3 is TGTGCCAGCAGCTTTAGACCGGGACCCACTAACGAGCAGTACTTC.

The chain employs TRBV4-3 and TRBJ1-2; 7 bases match TRBD1. Germline-derived CDR1 and CDR2 are LGHNA and YSLEER. J gave up 6 bases and V 5 bases, and 15 bases lay outside the gene matches. The CDR3 covers 16 residues. In nucleotides, the CDR3 is TGCGCCAGCAGCTACACGGGAGGGGGCAGCAATCATGGCTACACCTTC. This sequence encodes CASSYTGGGSNHGYTF.

The chain employs TRBV30 and TRBJ2-3; D is unclear. This CDR3 region has 15 residues. Trimming cost V 4 bases and J 1 base, with 15 bases left between them. Germline values: CDR1 GTSNPN, CDR2 SVGIG (reference sequence). The DNA for the CDR3 is TGTGCCTGGAAGAGAGCTCCTACCGGCACAGATACGCAGTATTTT. This sequence encodes CAWKRAPTGTDTQYF.

This clone has a handful of counts. This chain joins TRBV7-2 and TRBJ2-2; weak D call: TRBD1 (5 bases). Germline CDR1 and CDR2: SGHTA and FQGNSA. CDR3 length: 13 residues. V lost 5 bases and J lost 6, with 10 bases in between. DNA of the CDR3: TGTGCCAGCAGCCCCAGGGTTCCCGGGGAGCTGTTTTTT. Its protein product is CASSPRVPGELFF.

This clone was seen once. The rearrangement links TRBV5-1 to TRBJ1-4, with 9 bases lining up with TRBD1. This CDR3 comprises 15 residues. With V trimmed by 2 bases and J by 5 bases, 4 bases remained unmatched. Germline loops: CDR1 SGHRS, CDR2 YFSETQ. This CDR3 reads CASSLPGQGNEKLFF. As DNA, the CDR3 is TGCGCCAGCAGCTTACCGGGACAGGGCAATGAAAAACTGTTTTTT.

The CDR3: CASSVVGTSADTQYF. DNA of the CDR3: TGTGCCAGCAGCGTAGTTGGGACTAGCGCAGATACGCAGTATTTT. The V call is TRBV9, the J call TRBJ2-3, with 10 bases fitting TRBD2. V shed 0 bases and J 4 bases; nucleotides not matched to a gene: 2. CDR1 is SGDLS and CDR2 is YYNGEE in the germline V gene. This CDR3 contains 15 residues.

The J gene is TRBJ2-7, the V gene TRBV7-9; 9 bases are a match to TRBD2. With 5 bases clipped from V and 6 bases from J, the junction kept 11 bases outside the gene matches. Germline V CDR1 and CDR2: SEHNR, FQNEAQ (reference sequence). The CDR3 sequence is 15 residues long. CDR3 sequence (DNA): TGTGCCAGCAGCCAAGCGGGGGGCCCCCTCGGCGAGCAGTACTTC. It translates to CASSQAGGPLGEQYF.

This clone was observed a few times. This rearrangement joins TRBV4-1 to TRBJ2-3; 13 bases map to TRBD2. After removal of 0 bases from V and 6 bases from J, the junction contained 3 bases not matched to a gene. Per the germline V gene, CDR1 is MGHRA and CDR2 is YSYEKL. This CDR3 region has 16 residues. CDR3 bases: TGCGCCAGCAGCCAAGAACTAGCGGGGGGGCAGGATACGCAGTATTTT. It yields the protein CASSQELAGGQDTQYF.

The CDR3: CASRLLAGGHSYNEQFF. The CDR3 nucleotides read TGTGCCAGCAGGTTACTAGCGGGGGGCCACTCCTACAATGAGCAGTTCTTC. The chain combines TRBV7-2 with TRBJ2-1, with 12 bases fitting TRBD2. The V and J ends lost 6 bases and 0 bases, in that order; junction bases with no gene match: 6. This CDR3 has 17 amino acids. CDR1 and CDR2 from the germline V gene are SGHTA and FQGNSA.

This chain joins TRBV2 and TRBJ2-1, with 11 bases fitting TRBD2. The CDR3 sequence is 15 residues long. Per the germline V gene, CDR1 is SNHLY and CDR2 is FYNNEI. Trimming at V came to 5 bases and at J to 4 bases, leaving 4 bases not matched to a gene. CDR3 protein: CASSKTSGEYNEQFF. CDR3 in DNA: TGTGCCAGCAGTAAGACTAGCGGGGAATACAATGAGCAGTTCTTC.

The chain links TRBV19 to TRBJ1-5; tentative D call: TRBD1 (5 bases). Trimming stripped 2 bases from V and 11 bases from J, with 10 bases between. Germline-derived CDR1 and CDR2 are LNHDA and SQIVND (reference sequence). The length of the CDR3 is 12 residues. The CDR3 DNA reads TGTGCCAGTAGTATATTCGGGGGGGCCCAGCATTTT. The encoded protein is CASSIFGGAQHF. The entire variable domain, with the rest obtained from reference TRBV19 and TRBJ1-5, is as follows: DGGITQSPKYLFRKEGQNVTLSCEQNLNHDAMYWYRQDPGQGLRLIYYSQIVNDFQKGDIAEGYSVSREKKESFPLTVTSAQKNPTAFYLCASSIFGGAQHFGDGTRLSIL.

The chain is built from TRBV7-8 and TRBJ1-2; D remains unclear. From germline, CDR1 is SGHVS and CDR2 FQNEAQ. V gave up 1 base and J gave up 4 bases, with 10 bases separating them. This CDR3 has 14 residues. The CDR3 sequence: CASSLGSVGYGYTF. CDR3 bases: TGTGCCAGCAGCTTAGGCTCGGTAGGCTATGGCTACACCTTC.

DNA for the CDR3: TGTGCCAGCAGGGGACTAGCGGGGGGCCGCTCCTACAATGAGCAGTTCTTC. It specifies CASRGLAGGRSYNEQFF. The chain employs TRBV2 and TRBJ2-1, with 15 bases matching TRBD2. The CDR3 has 17 residues. J was trimmed by 0 bases and V by 6 bases; bases with no gene match: 3. The germline V gene has CDR1 SNHLY and CDR2 FYNNEI. The full variable domain, in which reference TRBV2 and TRBJ2-1 provide the parts outside the CDR3, is EPEVTQTPSHQVTQMGQEVILRCVPISNHLYFYWYRQILGQKVEFLVSFYNNEISEKSEIFDDQFSVERPDGSNFTLKIRSTKLEDSAMYFCASRGLAGGRSYNEQFFGPGTRLTVL.

The chain couples TRBV4-2 to TRBJ2-7; TRBD1 is a possible D gene (5 bases). Germline CDR1 and CDR2: LGHNA and YNFKEQ. This CDR3 region has 14 residues. Trimming took off 0 bases at V and 5 bases at J, with 11 bases between the two ends. CDR3 sequence (DNA): TGTGCCAGCAGCCAAGAAGACAGATGGGACGAGCAGTACTTC. As protein: CASSQEDRWDEQYF.

This clone occurred a few times. The chain joins TRBV4-3 to TRBJ2-5; 7 positions match TRBD1. The CDR3 length is 18 residues. V dropped 1 base and J dropped 0; count of bases not matched to a gene: 11. Germline V gives CDR1 LGHNA, CDR2 YSLEER. The CDR3 loop is CASSQAIAAQGYQETQYF. The CDR3 DNA reads as TGCGCCAGCAGCCAAGCGATTGCGGCACAGGGGTACCAAGAGACCCAGTACTTC.

This clone is a singleton in its sample. The chain carries TRBV4-1 and TRBJ1-4, with D perhaps matching TRBD1 (6 bases). The V gene lost 4 bases and the J gene lost 8 bases, with 17 bases spanning the gap. Germline values: CDR1 MGHRA, CDR2 YSYEKL. The CDR3 runs to 15 residues. The CDR3 sequence: CASSPQQGFKEKLFF. The CDR3 nucleotides read TGCGCCAGCAGCCCACAACAGGGTTTCAAGGAAAAACTGTTTTTT.

In its sample, this clone was seen a few times. CDR3 nucleotides: TGTGCCAGCAGCAGGAACAGGGGGAGCTCCTACGAGCAGTACTTC. It specifies CASSRNRGSSYEQYF. The gene calls are TRBV5-4 and TRBJ2-7; 8 bases map to TRBD1. With V trimmed by 4 bases and J by 0 bases, 6 bases remained unmatched. Germline lookup yields CDR1 SGHNT and CDR2 YYREEE (reference sequence). This CDR3 spans 15 amino acids.

The CDR3 sequence: CASSQEPAGSYNSPLHF. DNA for the CDR3: TGCGCCAGCAGCCAAGAGCCCGCCGGGTCCTATAATTCACCCCTCCACTTT. The chain recombines TRBV4-1 with TRBJ1-6; no definite D call. The germline gives CDR1 MGHRA, CDR2 YSYEKL. With 0 bases removed from V and 1 base from J, the gap between germline ends came to 10 bases. The CDR3 length is 17 residues.

The rearrangement joins TRBV19 to TRBJ1-6; TRBD1 aligns across 11 bases. Per the germline V gene, CDR1 is LNHDA and CDR2 is SQIVND (reference sequence). This CDR3 is built from 13 residues. V lost 10 bases to trimming and J lost 7 bases; unmatched junction nucleotides: 3. In nucleotides, the CDR3 is TGTGCCACCCGGGACAGGGGGAATTCACCCCTCCACTTT. Protein sequence: CATRDRGNSPLHF.

This chain links TRBV5-1 with TRBJ2-7, with 10 bases aligning to TRBD1. After removal of 5 bases from V and 2 bases from J, the junction contained 10 bases not matched to a gene. CDR3 length: 16 residues. Germline loops: CDR1 SGHRS, CDR2 YFSETQ. CDR3 loop: CASRLPPGTGAYEQYF. CDR3 coding DNA: TGCGCCAGCAGACTTCCCCCCGGGACAGGGGCCTACGAGCAGTACTTC.

The chain joins TRBV19 to TRBJ2-5; D call uncertain. The V end lost 5 bases, the J end lost 1 base, and 14 bases lay between the germline ends. Germline values: CDR1 LNHDA, CDR2 SQIVND (reference sequence). The CDR3 length is 15 residues. The CDR3 nucleotides read TGTGCCAGTAGTTTTCAGCGCTCGGGCCAAGAGACCCAGTACTTC. Its translation: CASSFQRSGQETQYF.

The rearrangement uses TRBV9 and TRBJ1-3; no clear D gene. Germline V gives CDR1 SGDLS, CDR2 YYNGEE. V gave up 4 bases and J gave up 0 bases, with 5 bases separating them. This CDR3 is built from 13 residues. The CDR3 here is CASSSLSGNTIYF. The CDR3 bases are TGTGCCAGCAGCTCCCTCTCTGGAAACACCATATATTTT.